These 31 T cell receptor beta chains were all obtained from the same sample, sequenced in a study of CD8+ T cells in alopecia areata. cDNA prepared by RNA extraction and subsequent reverse transcription served as the template for sequencing. The table came from immunoSEQ multiplex PCR; TCRdb's copy has only in-frame clones and leaves some out. The profile shows 150,000 to 200,000 clones, 45% to 75% of them singletons. Treatment: oral pan-JAK inhibitor, 5-10 mg twice daily. The sample consisted of CD4+ T cells sorted from blood, taken at week 4, from a patient treated with tofacitinib. The receptor source for this set is a human donor with alopecia areata.

Only a few counts were recorded for this clone. The V and J genes are TRBV29-1 and TRBJ1-1; no firm D call. This CDR3 is 11 amino acids long. The germline V gene has CDR1 SQVTM and CDR2 ANQGSEA. The V gene lost 6 bases and the J gene lost 10 bases, with 15 bases spanning the gap. The CDR3 region is CSVVMGRSAFF. The CDR3 DNA reads as TGCAGCGTAGTCATGGGGAGGTCAGCTTTCTTT.

The CDR3 DNA sequence: TGTGCCAGCAGTTTGTCGAAGGGCCGGGGACAGGGGTTCTATGGCTACACCTTC. This translates into CASSLSKGRGQGFYGYTF. This rearrangement joins TRBV27 to TRBJ1-2; TRBD1 aligns across 10 bases. The CDR3 spans 18 residues. Germline lookup yields CDR1 MNHEY and CDR2 SMNVEV (reference sequence). With 3 bases clipped from V and 4 bases from J, the junction kept 14 bases outside the gene matches.

This clone occurred a few times. This chain connects TRBV5-4 to TRBJ2-1; D is ambiguous. V was clipped by 1 base and J by 6 bases, with 5 bases between them. The germline V gene encodes CDR1 SGHNT and CDR2 YYREEE (reference sequence). There are 12 residues in the CDR3. The CDR3 reads CASSLPFNEQFF. The DNA for the CDR3 is TGTGCCAGCAGCTTGCCCTTCAATGAGCAGTTCTTC.

The rearrangement joins TRBV29-1 to TRBJ1-3; unclear D gene. This CDR3 has 15 amino acids. The germline CDR1 and CDR2 sequences are SQVTM and ANQGSEA. Trimming cost V 7 bases and J 0 bases, with 16 bases left between them. This CDR3 reads CSAGGHLLSGNTIYF. The CDR3 DNA follows: TGCAGCGCCGGCGGGCACCTTCTCTCTGGAAACACCATATATTTT.

The V call is TRBV4-2, the J call TRBJ2-3; tentatively, D is TRBD2 (5 bases). The germline V gene has CDR1 LGHNA and CDR2 YNFKEQ. This CDR3 region has 14 residues. The ends were cut back, 4 bases at V and 4 bases at J, with 12 bases in the middle. The CDR3 spells CASSPEAGADTQYF. Here the CDR3 DNA reads TGTGCCAGCAGCCCGGAGGCAGGCGCAGATACGCAGTATTTT.

The CDR3 nucleotides read TGCAGCGTCAACGGACAGGGGGCAGAGACCCAGTACTTC. This codes for CSVNGQGAETQYF. J is TRBJ2-5 and V is TRBV29-1, with TRBD1 matching over 11 bases. The germline gives CDR1 SQVTM, CDR2 ANQGSEA. The CDR3 consists of 13 residues. V lost 6 bases and J lost 4; bases outside the gene matches: 4.

The rearrangement joins TRBV7-6 to TRBJ1-2; TRBD1 aligns across 10 bases. Looked up from germline, CDR1 is SGHVS and CDR2 is FNYEAQ. The junction had 7 bases not matched to a gene; V was cut back by 4 bases and J by 8 bases. The CDR3 is made up of 14 amino acids. The CDR3 DNA follows: TGTGCCAGCAGCTGGGGGACAGGGGATCGCGGCTACACCTTC. Its translation: CASSWGTGDRGYTF.

This clone was seen only once. The chain is built from TRBV30 and TRBJ2-7, with D uncertain. This CDR3 spans 12 amino acids. Germline V gene sequence: CDR1 GTSNPN, CDR2 SVGIG (reference sequence). Trimming removed 1 base at V and 4 bases at J, with 8 bases between. DNA for the CDR3: TGTGCCTGGAGTGAGGGCACGTACGAGCAGTACTTC. Its translation is CAWSEGTYEQYF. Complete variable domain (other parts from reference TRBV30 and TRBJ2-7): SQTIHQWPATLVQPVGSPLSLECTVEGTSNPNLYWYRQAAGRGLQLLFYSVGIGQISSEVPQNLSASRPQDRQFILSSKKLLLSDSGFYLCAWSEGTYEQYFGPGTRLTVT.

The CDR3 loop is CSVAGRTYGYTF. CDR3 DNA sequence: TGCAGCGTTGCGGGCAGGACCTATGGCTACACCTTC. The chain combines TRBV29-1 with TRBJ1-2; D call uncertain. V shed 4 bases and J shed 4 bases, with 10 bases lying between them. CDR1 SQVTM and CDR2 ANQGSEA come from the germline V gene. The CDR3 spans 12 residues. Complete variable domain (other parts from reference TRBV29-1 and TRBJ1-2): SAVISQKPSRDICQRGTSLTIQCQVDSQVTMMFWYRQQPGQSLTLIATANQGSEATYESGFVIDKFPISRPNLTFSTLTVSNMSPEDSSIYLCSVAGRTYGYTFGSGTRLTVV.

This chain uses TRBV28 with TRBJ1-1; tentative D call: TRBD1 (5 bases). CDR1 MDHEN and CDR2 SYDVKM come from the germline V gene. The V gene lost 5 bases and the J gene lost 1 base, with 17 bases spanning the gap. The CDR3 runs 16 residues. The CDR3 nucleotides read TGTGCCAGCAGTCGGTTGGGGGAGACGAGGAACACTGAAGCTTTCTTT. Protein: CASSRLGETRNTEAFF.

This chain uses TRBV2 with TRBJ2-7, with TRBD2 matching 8 bases. This CDR3 comprises 14 residues. V trimming: 0 bases; J trimming: 4 bases; junction bases outside the gene matches: 2. Germline assignment: CDR1 SNHLY and CDR2 FYNNEI. The CDR3 DNA reads TGTGCCAGCAGTGAAGCTCGGGGGGGGTACGAGCAGTACTTC. Its protein is CASSEARGGYEQYF.

The chain couples TRBV7-9 to TRBJ2-5; the D is unclear. The CDR3 runs 13 residues. CDR1 is SEHNR and CDR2 is FQNEAQ in the germline V gene (reference sequence). V lost 5 bases and J 5 bases, leaving 12 bases between the germline ends. CDR3 nucleotide sequence: TGTGCCAGCAGCCCACCGGTCGCGGAGACCCAGTACTTC. Its protein is CASSPPVAETQYF. The variable domain in full, with the rest retrieved from reference TRBV7-9 and TRBJ2-5, is DTGVSQNPRHKITKRGQNVTFRCDPISEHNRLYWYRQTLGQGPEFLTYFQNEAQLEKSRLLSDRFSAERPKGSFSTLEIQRTEQGDSAMYLCASSPPVAETQYFGPGTRLLVL.

The CDR3 DNA follows: TGCGCCAGCAGCCTGGCGGGGTCTGAAGCTTTCTTT. Translation gives CASSLAGSEAFF. V gene TRBV5-1 combines with J gene TRBJ1-1; D remains ambiguous. CDR1 is SGHRS and CDR2 is YFSETQ in the germline V gene. This CDR3 comprises 12 residues. Between the trimmed V and J ends, which lost 4 bases and 6 bases, there was a span of 10 bases.

The chain joins TRBV27 to TRBJ2-5; D gene unclear. The CDR3 has 13 amino acids. Looked up from germline, CDR1 is MNHEY and CDR2 is SMNVEV (reference sequence). Trimming removed 5 bases at V and 2 bases at J, with 9 bases between. The DNA of the CDR3 is TGTGCCAGCAGTAGGGCGAGACAAGAGACCCAGTACTTC. As protein: CASSRARQETQYF.

The chain recombines TRBV7-8 with TRBJ2-2; 15 nucleotides align to TRBD2. CDR1 is SGHVS and CDR2 is FQNEAQ in the germline V gene. The CDR3 runs 17 residues. V was pared by 5 bases and J by 7 bases, with 8 bases of the junction left unmatched. CDR3: CASSLPGLAGGRGELFF. CDR3 coding DNA: TGTGCCAGCAGCCTTCCGGGACTAGCGGGGGGCCGCGGGGAGCTGTTTTTT.

The chain joins TRBV2 to TRBJ2-5; TRBD1 matches 7 bases. Trimming at V came to 9 bases and at J to 3 bases, leaving 7 bases not matched to a gene. This CDR3 region has 13 residues. Germline-derived CDR1 and CDR2 are SNHLY and FYNNEI. The chain's CDR3 is CARGDSREETQYF. DNA of the CDR3: TGTGCCAGGGGGGACAGTAGAGAAGAGACCCAGTACTTC.

V gene TRBV29-1 combines with J gene TRBJ1-4, with D uncertain. Germline V gene lookup returns CDR1 SQVTM and CDR2 ANQGSEA. V dropped 4 bases and J dropped 3 bases, with 6 bases sitting between them. The CDR3 has 12 amino acids. The CDR3, as DNA: TGCAGCGTTGCCAGGCCTAATGAAAAACTGTTTTTT. It yields the protein CSVARPNEKLFF.

This clone was observed a few times. The chain links TRBV28 to TRBJ2-2; 7 nucleotides align to TRBD2. This CDR3 has 15 residues. CDR1 MDHEN and CDR2 SYDVKM come from the germline V gene. The ends lost 7 bases at V and 5 bases at J; junction bases unmatched: 10. CDR3 amino acids: CASKSPGRGTGELFF. DNA of the CDR3: TGTGCCAGCAAATCACCAGGGCGGGGGACCGGGGAGCTGTTTTTT.

This chain joins TRBV30 and TRBJ1-2, with TRBD1 matching over 7 bases. Losses at the gene ends were 1 base for V and 6 bases for J; bases not matched to a gene: 8. The CDR3 extends over 14 amino acids. Looked up from germline, CDR1 is GTSNPN and CDR2 is SVGIG (reference sequence). CDR3 nucleotides: TGTGCCTGGAGTGGCACAGGGGTTATCGATGGCTACACCTTC. It translates to CAWSGTGVIDGYTF.

The V and J genes are TRBV2 and TRBJ1-1, with 8 bases fitting TRBD1. This CDR3 has 15 amino acids. The germline CDR1 and CDR2 sequences are SNHLY and FYNNEI. Trimming removed 3 bases from V and 7 bases from J; junction bases left unmatched: 10. The CDR3 loop is CASSESTDRAGEAFF. In DNA form, the CDR3 reads TGTGCCAGCAGTGAGTCTACGGACAGGGCGGGTGAAGCTTTCTTT. Supplemented by reference TRBV2 and TRBJ1-1, the full variable domain reads EPEVTQTPSHQVTQMGQEVILRCVPISNHLYFYWYRQILGQKVEFLVSFYNNEISEKSEIFDDQFSVERPDGSNFTLKIRSTKLEDSAMYFCASSESTDRAGEAFFGQGTRLTVV.

This clone was recorded once. V is TRBV4-1 and J is TRBJ2-6, with D possibly TRBD1 on 6 matching bases. Germline V gene lookup returns CDR1 MGHRA and CDR2 YSYEKL. The CDR3 sequence is 15 residues long. V lost 5 bases and J lost 2, with 10 bases in between. CDR3 region: CASSSYRAGANVLTF. Here the CDR3 DNA reads TGCGCCAGCAGCTCCTACAGGGCTGGGGCCAACGTCCTGACTTTC.

This CDR3 is CASSPGTANYGYTF. DNA of the CDR3: TGTGCCAGCAGTCCCGGGACAGCTAACTATGGCTACACCTTC. The chain is built from TRBV7-2 and TRBJ1-2; TRBD1 matches at 7 bases. J lost 0 bases, V lost 6 bases, and 4 bases had no gene match. Looked up from germline, CDR1 is SGHTA and CDR2 is FQGNSA. This CDR3 has 14 amino acids.

This sequence joins TRBV10-3 and TRBJ2-7; possibly TRBD2 for D (5 bases). Trimming pared 7 bases from V and 0 bases from J, leaving 10 bases between. Germline V gives CDR1 ENHRY, CDR2 SYGVKD. The CDR3 runs to 13 residues. CDR3 in amino acids: CAITDGDSYEQYF. Written as DNA, the CDR3 is TGTGCCATCACCGACGGGGACTCCTACGAGCAGTACTTC.

The V and J genes are TRBV7-9 and TRBJ1-6, with D possibly matching TRBD1 (6 bases). This CDR3 spans 14 amino acids. Trimming removed 5 bases at V and 8 bases at J, with 13 bases between. Germline V gene data show CDR1 as SEHNR and CDR2 as FQNEAQ (reference sequence). CDR3 region: CASSRVGGDSPLHF. In nucleotides, the CDR3 is TGTGCCAGCAGCCGAGTTGGGGGCGATTCACCCCTCCACTTT.

This clone was recorded a few times. The genes are TRBV9 and TRBJ1-2, with unresolved D. Germline CDR1 and CDR2: SGDLS and YYNGEE. This CDR3 is 16 amino acids long. V was pared by 0 bases and J by 3 bases, with 15 bases between. The CDR3 reads CASSVGPAYWDYGYTF. In DNA, the CDR3 is TGTGCCAGCAGCGTAGGGCCAGCCTATTGGGACTATGGCTACACCTTC. Full variable domain (missing parts from reference TRBV9 and TRBJ1-2): DSGVTQTPKHLITATGQRVTLRCSPRSGDLSVYWYQQSLDQGLQFLIQYYNGEERAKGNILERFSAQQFPDLHSELNLSSLELGDSALYFCASSVGPAYWDYGYTFGSGTRLTVV.

V is TRBV4-1 and J is TRBJ2-3; 7 bases are a match to TRBD2. This CDR3 region has 14 residues. CDR1 is MGHRA and CDR2 is YSYEKL in the germline V gene. The trim removed 5 bases at V and 5 bases at J, leaving 7 bases unmatched. The DNA of the CDR3 is TGCGCCAGCAGCAGGTGGGGGGGAATAGATACGCAGTATTTT. Amino acids: CASSRWGGIDTQYF.

The table lists this clone with a count of one. The V and J genes are TRBV6-5 and TRBJ2-3, with no clear D. The germline V gene encodes CDR1 MNHEY and CDR2 SVGAGI. The CDR3 spans 13 residues. V was trimmed by 6 bases and J by 4 bases, leaving 11 bases between them. CDR3 nucleotide sequence: TGTGCCAGCAGACCTCTATCGGCAGATACGCAGTATTTT. Amino acid sequence: CASRPLSADTQYF.

The rearrangement uses TRBV6-1 and TRBJ2-1; D is uncertain. This CDR3 has 13 amino acids. Germline V gives CDR1 MNHNS, CDR2 SASEGT. V gave up 6 bases and J gave up 0 bases, with 6 bases separating them. The CDR3 bases are TGTGCCAGCAGAGTGAGCTCCTACAATGAGCAGTTCTTC. It specifies CASRVSSYNEQFF.

The chain has TRBV29-1 and TRBJ1-1; TRBD1 might be the D (5 bases). Germline lookup yields CDR1 SQVTM and CDR2 ANQGSEA. This CDR3 region has 14 residues. V shed 1 base and J shed 5 bases, with 14 bases lying between them. The CDR3 bases are TGCAGCGTTGAAGTAGGATGGGGCGGGACTGAAGCTTTCTTT. Translating gives CSVEVGWGGTEAFF.

The chain links TRBV29-1 to TRBJ1-1, with D hard to call. V lost 4 bases to trimming and J lost 4 bases, with 10 bases between them. CDR1 and CDR2 from the germline V gene are SQVTM and ANQGSEA. CDR3 length: 12 residues. CDR3 nucleotides: TGCAGCGTTGGTGGATTTGTCACTGAAGCTTTCTTT. This translates into CSVGGFVTEAFF.

This chain links TRBV29-1 with TRBJ2-5; D may be TRBD1 (6 bases). Germline V gene sequence: CDR1 SQVTM, CDR2 ANQGSEA. Trimming pared 6 bases from V and 2 bases from J, leaving 10 bases between. This CDR3 spans 12 amino acids. The CDR3 protein is CSVDTGQETQYF. DNA of the CDR3: TGCAGCGTCGATACAGGGCAAGAGACCCAGTACTTC.